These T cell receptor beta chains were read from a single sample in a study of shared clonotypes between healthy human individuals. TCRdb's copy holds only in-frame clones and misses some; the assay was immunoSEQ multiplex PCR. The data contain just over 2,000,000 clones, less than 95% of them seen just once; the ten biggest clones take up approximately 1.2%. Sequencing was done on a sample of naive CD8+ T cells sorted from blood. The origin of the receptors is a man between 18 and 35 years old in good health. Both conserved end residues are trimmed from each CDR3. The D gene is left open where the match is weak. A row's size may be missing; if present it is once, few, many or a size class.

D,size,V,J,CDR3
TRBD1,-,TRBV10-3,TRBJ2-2,AISETGAGELF
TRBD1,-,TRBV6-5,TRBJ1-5,ASSTGQGYNQPQH
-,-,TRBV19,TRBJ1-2,ASTPGTLYGYT
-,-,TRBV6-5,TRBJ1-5,ASSYDRWQPQH
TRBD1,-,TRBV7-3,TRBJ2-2,ASSLTIGQGAAGELF
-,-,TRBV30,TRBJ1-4,AWSLGDSRRF
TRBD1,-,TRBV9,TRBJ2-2,ASSPPGGDGELF
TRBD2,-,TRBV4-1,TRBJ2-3,ASSHPRLAGGADTDTQY
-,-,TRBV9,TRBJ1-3,ASSPPGDLGNTIY
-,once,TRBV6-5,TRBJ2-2,ASSYFQGGTGELF
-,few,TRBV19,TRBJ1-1,ASSPRTAGNTEAF